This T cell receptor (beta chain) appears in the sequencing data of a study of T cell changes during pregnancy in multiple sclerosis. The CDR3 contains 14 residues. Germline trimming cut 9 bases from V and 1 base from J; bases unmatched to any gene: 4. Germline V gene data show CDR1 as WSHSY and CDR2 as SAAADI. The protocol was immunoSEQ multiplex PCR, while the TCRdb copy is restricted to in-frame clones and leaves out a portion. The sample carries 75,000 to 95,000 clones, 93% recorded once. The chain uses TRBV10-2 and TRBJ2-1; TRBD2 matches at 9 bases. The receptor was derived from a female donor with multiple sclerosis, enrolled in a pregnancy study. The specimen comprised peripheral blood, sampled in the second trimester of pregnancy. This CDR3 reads CASKRGESYNEQFF. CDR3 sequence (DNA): TGCGCCAGTAAGCGGGGGGAATCCTACAATGAGCAGTTCTTC.